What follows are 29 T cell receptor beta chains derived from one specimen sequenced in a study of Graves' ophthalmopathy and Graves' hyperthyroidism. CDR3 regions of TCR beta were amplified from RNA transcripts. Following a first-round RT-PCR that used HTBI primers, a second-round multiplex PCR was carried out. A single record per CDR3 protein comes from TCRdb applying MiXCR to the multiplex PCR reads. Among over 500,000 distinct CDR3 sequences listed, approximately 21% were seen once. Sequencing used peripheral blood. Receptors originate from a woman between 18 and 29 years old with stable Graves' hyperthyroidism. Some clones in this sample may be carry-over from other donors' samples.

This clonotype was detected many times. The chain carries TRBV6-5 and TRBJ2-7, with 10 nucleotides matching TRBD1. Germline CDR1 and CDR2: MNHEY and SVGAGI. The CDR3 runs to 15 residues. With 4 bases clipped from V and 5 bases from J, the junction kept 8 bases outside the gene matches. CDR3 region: CASSSSDRGSHEQYF. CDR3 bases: TGTGCCAGCAGTTCCTCGGACAGGGGGTCCCACGAGCAGTACTTC.

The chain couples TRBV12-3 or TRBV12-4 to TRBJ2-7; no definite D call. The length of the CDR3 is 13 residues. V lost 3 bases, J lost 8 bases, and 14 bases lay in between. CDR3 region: CASSLSTTPKQYF. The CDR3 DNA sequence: TGTGCCAGCAGTTTGAGTACGACCCCCAAGCAGTACTTC.

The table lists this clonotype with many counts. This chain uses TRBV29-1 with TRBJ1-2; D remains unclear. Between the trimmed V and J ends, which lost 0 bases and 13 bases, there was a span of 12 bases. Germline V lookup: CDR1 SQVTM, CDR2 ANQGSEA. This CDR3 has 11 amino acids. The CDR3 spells CSVEDRSGSTF. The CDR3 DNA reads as TGCAGCGTTGAAGATCGCTCCGGGAGCACCTTC.

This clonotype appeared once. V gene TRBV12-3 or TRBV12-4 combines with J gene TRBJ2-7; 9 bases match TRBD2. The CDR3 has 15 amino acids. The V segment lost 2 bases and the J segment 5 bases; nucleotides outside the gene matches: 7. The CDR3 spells CASSLRAGGPNEQYF. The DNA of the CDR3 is TGTGCCAGCAGTTTAAGGGCGGGAGGGCCGAACGAGCAGTACTTC.

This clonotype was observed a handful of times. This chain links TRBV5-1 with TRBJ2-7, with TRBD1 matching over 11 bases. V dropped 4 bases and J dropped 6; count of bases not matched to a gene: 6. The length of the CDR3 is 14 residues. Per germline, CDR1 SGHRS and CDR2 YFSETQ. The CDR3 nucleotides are TGCGCCAGCAGCAGGACAGGGGGCTCGATCGAGCAGTACTTC. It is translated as CASSRTGGSIEQYF. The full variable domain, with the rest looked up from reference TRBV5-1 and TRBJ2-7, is KAGVTQTPRYLIKTRGQQVTLSCSPISGHRSVSWYQQTPGQGLQFLFEYFSETQRNKGNFPGRFSGRQFSNSRSEMNVSTLELGDSALYLCASSRTGGSIEQYFGPGTRLTVT.

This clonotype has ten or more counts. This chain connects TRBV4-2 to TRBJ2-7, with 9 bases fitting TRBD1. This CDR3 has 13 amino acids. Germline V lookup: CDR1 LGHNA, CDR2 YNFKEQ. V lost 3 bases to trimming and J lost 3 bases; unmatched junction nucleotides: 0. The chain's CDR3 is CASSQTGGYEQYF. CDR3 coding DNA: TGTGCCAGCAGCCAGACAGGGGGCTACGAGCAGTACTTC.

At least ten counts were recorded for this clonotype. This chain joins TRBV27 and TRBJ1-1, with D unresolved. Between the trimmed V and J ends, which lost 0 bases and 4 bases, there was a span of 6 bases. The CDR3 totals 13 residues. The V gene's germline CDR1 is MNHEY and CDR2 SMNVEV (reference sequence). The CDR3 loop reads CASSLSPSTEAFF. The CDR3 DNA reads TGTGCCAGCAGTTTATCACCCTCCACTGAAGCTTTCTTT.

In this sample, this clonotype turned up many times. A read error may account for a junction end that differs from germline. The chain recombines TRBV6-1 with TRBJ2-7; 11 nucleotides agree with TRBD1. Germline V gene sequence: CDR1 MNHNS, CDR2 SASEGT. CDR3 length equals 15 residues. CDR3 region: CASRKDRGPAYGQYF. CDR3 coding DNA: TGTGCCAGCAGAAAGGACAGGGGGCCGGCCTACGGGCAGTACTTC.

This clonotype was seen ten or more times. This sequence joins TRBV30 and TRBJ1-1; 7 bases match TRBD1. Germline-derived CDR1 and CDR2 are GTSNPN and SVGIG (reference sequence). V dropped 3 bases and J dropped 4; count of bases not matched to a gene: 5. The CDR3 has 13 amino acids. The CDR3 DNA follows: TGTGCCTGGAGCCCCAGGGGGGTCACTGAAGCTTTCTTT. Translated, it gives CAWSPRGVTEAFF.

The CDR3 protein is CASSYSPGSDTQYF. In nucleotides, the CDR3 is TGTGCCAGCAGTTACTCCCCCGGATCAGATACGCAGTATTTT. J is TRBJ2-3 and V is TRBV6-5; D call uncertain. Germline lookup yields CDR1 MNHEY and CDR2 SVGAGI. V lost 0 bases and J lost 4, with 8 bases in between. This CDR3 contains 14 residues.

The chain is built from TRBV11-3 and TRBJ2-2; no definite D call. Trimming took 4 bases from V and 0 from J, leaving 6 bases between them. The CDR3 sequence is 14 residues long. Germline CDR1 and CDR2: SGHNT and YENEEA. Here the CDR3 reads CASSSFANTGELFF. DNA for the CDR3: TGTGCCAGCAGCTCGTTCGCGAACACCGGGGAGCTGTTTTTT.

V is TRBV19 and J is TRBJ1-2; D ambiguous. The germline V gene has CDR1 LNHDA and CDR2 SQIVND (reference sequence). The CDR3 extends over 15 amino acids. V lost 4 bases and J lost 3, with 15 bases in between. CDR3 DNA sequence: TGTGCCAGTAGTAAGGCGGGAGAAGCCTACTATGGCTACACCTTC. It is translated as CASSKAGEAYYGYTF.

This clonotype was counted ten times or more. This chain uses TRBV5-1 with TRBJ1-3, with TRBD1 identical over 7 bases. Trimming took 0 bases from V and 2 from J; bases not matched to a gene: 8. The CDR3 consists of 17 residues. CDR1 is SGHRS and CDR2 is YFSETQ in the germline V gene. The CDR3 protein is CASSLARGQATGNTIYF. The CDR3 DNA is TGCGCCAGCAGCTTGGCCAGAGGACAGGCAACTGGAAACACCATATATTTT.

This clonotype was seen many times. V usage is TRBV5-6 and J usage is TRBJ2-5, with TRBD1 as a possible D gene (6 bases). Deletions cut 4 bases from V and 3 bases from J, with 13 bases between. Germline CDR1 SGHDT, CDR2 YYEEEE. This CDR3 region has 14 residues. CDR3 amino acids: CASSHRNREETQYF. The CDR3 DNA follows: TGTGCCAGCAGCCACCGAAACAGGGAAGAGACCCAGTACTTC. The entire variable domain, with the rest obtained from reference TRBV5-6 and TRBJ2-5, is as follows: DAGVTQSPTHLIKTRGQQVTLRCSPKSGHDTVSWYQQALGQGPQFIFQYYEEEERQRGNFPDRFSGHQFPNYSSELNVNALLLGDSALYLCASSHRNREETQYFGPGTRLLVL.

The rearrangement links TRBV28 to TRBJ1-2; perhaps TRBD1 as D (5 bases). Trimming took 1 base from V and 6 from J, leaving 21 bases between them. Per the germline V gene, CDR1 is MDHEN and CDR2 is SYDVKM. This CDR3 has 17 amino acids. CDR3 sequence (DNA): TGTGCCAGCAGTTTATTTTCCCCCGGCAGGGCACCTGATGGCTACACCTTC. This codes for CASSLFSPGRAPDGYTF.

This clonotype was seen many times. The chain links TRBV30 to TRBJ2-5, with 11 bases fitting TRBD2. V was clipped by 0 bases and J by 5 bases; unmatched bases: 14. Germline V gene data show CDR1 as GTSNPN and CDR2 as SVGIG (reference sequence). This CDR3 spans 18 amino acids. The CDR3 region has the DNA TGTGCCTGGAGTGTAAACCTCCTAAAGACTAGCGGGAAGGAGACCCAGTACTTC. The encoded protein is CAWSVNLLKTSGKETQYF.

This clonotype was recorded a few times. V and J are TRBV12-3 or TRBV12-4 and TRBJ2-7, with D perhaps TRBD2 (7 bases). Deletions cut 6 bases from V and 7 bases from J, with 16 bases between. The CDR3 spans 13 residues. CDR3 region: CASRSPGGLEQYF. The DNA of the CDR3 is TGTGCCAGCAGGTCACCGGGGGGCTTGGAGCAGTACTTC.

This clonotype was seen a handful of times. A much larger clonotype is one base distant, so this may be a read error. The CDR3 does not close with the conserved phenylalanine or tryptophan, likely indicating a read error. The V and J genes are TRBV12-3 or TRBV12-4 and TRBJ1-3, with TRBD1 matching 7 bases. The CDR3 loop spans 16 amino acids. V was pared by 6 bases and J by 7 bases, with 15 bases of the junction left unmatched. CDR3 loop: CASSPTLTGEGNTIYS. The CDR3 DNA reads TGTGCCAGCAGCCCAACCTTAACAGGGGAGGGTAACACCATATATTCT.

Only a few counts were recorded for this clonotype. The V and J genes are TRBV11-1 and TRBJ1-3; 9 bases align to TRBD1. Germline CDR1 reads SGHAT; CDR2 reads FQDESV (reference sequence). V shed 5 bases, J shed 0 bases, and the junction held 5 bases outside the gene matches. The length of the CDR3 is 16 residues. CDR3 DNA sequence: TGTGCCAGCAGCCCACAGGGGGCAAGCTCTGGAAACACCATATATTTT. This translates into CASSPQGASSGNTIYF.

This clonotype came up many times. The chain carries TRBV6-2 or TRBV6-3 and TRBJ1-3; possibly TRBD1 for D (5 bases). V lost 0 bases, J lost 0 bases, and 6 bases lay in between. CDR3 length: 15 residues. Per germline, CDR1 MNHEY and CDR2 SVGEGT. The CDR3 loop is CASSYSGLSGNTIYF. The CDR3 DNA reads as TGTGCCAGCAGTTACTCGGGACTCTCTGGAAACACCATATATTTT.

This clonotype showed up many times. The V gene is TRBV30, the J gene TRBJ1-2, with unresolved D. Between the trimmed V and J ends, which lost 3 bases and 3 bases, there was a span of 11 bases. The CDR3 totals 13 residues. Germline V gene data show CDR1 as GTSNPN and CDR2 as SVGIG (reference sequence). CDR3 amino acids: CAWRHSLDYGYTF. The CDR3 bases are TGTGCCTGGAGACACTCGCTAGACTATGGCTACACCTTC.

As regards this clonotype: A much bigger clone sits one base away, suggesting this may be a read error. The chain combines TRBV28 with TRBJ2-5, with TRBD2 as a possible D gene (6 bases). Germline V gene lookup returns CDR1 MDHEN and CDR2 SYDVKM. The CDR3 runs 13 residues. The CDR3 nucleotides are TGTGCCAGCATTAGTAGCGGACAAGAGACCAAGTACTTC. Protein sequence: CASISSGQETKYF.

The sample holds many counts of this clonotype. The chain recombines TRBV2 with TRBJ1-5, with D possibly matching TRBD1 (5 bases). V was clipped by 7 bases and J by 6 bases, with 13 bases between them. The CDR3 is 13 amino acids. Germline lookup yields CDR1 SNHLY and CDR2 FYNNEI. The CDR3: CASTGGAGQPQHF. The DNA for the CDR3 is TGTGCCAGCACCGGAGGGGCTGGTCAGCCCCAGCATTTT. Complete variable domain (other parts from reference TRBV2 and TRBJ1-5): EPEVTQTPSHQVTQMGQEVILRCVPISNHLYFYWYRQILGQKVEFLVSFYNNEISEKSEIFDDQFSVERPDGSNFTLKIRSTKLEDSAMYFCASTGGAGQPQHFGDGTRLSIL.

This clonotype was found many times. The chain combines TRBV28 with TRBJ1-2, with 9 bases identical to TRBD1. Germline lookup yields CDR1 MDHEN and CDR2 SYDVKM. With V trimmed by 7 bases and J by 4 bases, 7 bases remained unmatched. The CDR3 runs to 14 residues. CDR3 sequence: CASTGQGISYGYTF. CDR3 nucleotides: TGTGCCAGCACGGGACAGGGAATATCCTATGGCTACACCTTC.

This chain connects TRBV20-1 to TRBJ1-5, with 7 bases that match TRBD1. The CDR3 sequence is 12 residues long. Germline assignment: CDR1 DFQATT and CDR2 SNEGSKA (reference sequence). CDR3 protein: CRASGTDQPQHF. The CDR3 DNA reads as TGCAGAGCTTCCGGGACAGATCAGCCCCAGCATTTT.

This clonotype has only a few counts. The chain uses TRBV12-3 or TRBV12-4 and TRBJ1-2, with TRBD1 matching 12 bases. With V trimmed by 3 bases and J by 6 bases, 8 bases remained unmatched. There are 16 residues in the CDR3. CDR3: CASSFGGTGGVDGYTF. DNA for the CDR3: TGTGCCAGCAGTTTTGGAGGGACAGGGGGCGTGGATGGCTACACCTTC.

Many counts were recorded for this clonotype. CDR3 region: CASRRGTPNTGELFF. For the CDR3, the DNA is TGTGCCAGCAGGAGAGGGACACCGAACACCGGGGAGCTGTTTTTT. The chain is built from TRBV27 and TRBJ2-2, with D possibly being TRBD1 (6 bases). Between the trimmed V and J ends, which lost 6 bases and 0 bases, there was a span of 11 bases. Germline V gives CDR1 MNHEY, CDR2 SMNVEV (reference sequence). The CDR3 has 15 amino acids.

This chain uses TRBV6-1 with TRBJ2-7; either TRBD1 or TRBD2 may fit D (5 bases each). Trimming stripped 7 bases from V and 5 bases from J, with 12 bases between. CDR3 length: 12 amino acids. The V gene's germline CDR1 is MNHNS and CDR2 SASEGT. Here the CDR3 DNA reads TGTGCCAGCAAGCCCAGGGACCACGAGCAGTACTTC. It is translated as CASKPRDHEQYF.

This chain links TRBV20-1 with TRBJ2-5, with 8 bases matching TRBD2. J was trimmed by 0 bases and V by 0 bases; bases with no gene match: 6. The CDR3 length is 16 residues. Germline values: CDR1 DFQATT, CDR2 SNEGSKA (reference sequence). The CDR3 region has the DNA TGCAGTGCTAGAGATCCCGGGGGGGGGTACCAAGAGACCCAGTACTTC. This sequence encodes CSARDPGGGYQETQYF.